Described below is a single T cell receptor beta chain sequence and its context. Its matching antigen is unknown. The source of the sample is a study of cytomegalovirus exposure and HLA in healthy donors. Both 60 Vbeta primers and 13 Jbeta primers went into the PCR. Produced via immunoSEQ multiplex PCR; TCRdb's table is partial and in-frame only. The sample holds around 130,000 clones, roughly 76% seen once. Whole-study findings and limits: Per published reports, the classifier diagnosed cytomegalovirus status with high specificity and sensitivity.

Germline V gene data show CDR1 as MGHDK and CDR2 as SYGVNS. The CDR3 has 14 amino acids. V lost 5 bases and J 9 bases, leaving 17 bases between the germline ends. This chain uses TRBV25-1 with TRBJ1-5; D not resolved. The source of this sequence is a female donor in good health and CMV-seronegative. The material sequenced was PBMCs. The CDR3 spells CASSSRQDRGPQHF. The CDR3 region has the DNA TGTGCCAGCAGTTCCCGACAAGATCGGGGGCCCCAGCATTTT.